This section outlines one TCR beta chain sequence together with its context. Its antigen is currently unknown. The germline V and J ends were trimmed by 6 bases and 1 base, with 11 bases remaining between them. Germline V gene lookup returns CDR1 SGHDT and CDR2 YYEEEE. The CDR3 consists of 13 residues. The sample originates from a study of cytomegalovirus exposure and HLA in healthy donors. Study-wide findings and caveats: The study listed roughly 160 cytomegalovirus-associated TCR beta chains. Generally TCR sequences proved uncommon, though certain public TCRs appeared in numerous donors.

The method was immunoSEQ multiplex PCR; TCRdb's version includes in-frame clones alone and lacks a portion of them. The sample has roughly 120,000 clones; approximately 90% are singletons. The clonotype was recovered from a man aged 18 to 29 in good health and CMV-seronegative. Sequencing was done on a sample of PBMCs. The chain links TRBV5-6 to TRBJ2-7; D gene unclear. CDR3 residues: CASNSIGSYEQYF. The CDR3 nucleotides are TGTGCCAGCAACTCTATCGGGTCCTACGAGCAGTACTTC.